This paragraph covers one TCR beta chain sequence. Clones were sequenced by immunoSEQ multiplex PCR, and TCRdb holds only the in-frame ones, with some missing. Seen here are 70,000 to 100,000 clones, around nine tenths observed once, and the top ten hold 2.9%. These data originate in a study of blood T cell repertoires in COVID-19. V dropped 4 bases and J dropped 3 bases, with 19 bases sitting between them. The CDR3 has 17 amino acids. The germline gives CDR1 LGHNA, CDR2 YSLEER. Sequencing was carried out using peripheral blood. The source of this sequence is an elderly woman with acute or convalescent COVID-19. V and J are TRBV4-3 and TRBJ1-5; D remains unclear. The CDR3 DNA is TGCGCCAGCAGCCTATACCTCGGTCCGGGAGACAATCAGCCCCAGCATTTT. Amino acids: CASSLYLGPGDNQPQHF.